In this sample, the clone carrying this TCR beta chain turned up a few times. Its antigen is as yet unknown. This sample is drawn from a study of liver allograft versus peripheral blood T cells. Study as a whole: Within transplanted livers, the T cell receptor repertoires were examined and compared against the repertoires present in the peripheral blood of liver transplant recipients. Whole-study results and caveats: In liver allografts, T cell receptor repertoires reportedly differed from the repertoires found in peripheral blood.

The ends were cut back, 3 bases at V and 1 base at J, with 14 bases in the middle. This CDR3 spans 16 amino acids. In germline, CDR1 is SGHNT, CDR2 YYREEE (reference sequence). In TCRdb, the reads were re-called with MiXCR into one record per CDR3 protein. Of around 2,000 distinct CDR3 sequences in the sample, approximately 20% were seen once. This clonotype was sampled from a human patient who had a liver transplant. The graft donor may account for some of the T cells. The rearrangement joins TRBV5-4 to TRBJ2-1; either TRBD1 or TRBD2 may fit D (5 bases each). CDR3 DNA sequence: TGTGCCAGCAGCTGGGACCCTTCCGGATCCTACAATGAGCAGTTCTTC. Its translation: CASSWDPSGSYNEQFF.